The 16 T cell receptor beta chains below were found in one sample sequenced in a study of OX40 agonist ivuxolimab in advanced cancers. Library preparation employed the immunoSEQ multiplex PCR assay. TCRdb holds this immuneACCESS table with in-frame rearrangements only. Some clones are missing; in checked studies, unresolved V genes explain under half, and the rest has no known cause. The table for this sample lists some 58,000 clones; around 90% of them were counted only once. The top ten constitute 1.5% to 2% of the sample. The material was CD4+ or CD8+ T cells sorted from blood, obtained in a trial of the OX40 agonist ivuxolimab. These receptors were collected from an adult with an advanced solid tumor such as melanoma, head and neck, liver or kidney cancer.

The chain uses TRBV5-5 and TRBJ2-3; D is undetermined. V shed 0 bases and J shed 4 bases, with 9 bases lying between them. CDR1 and CDR2 from the germline V gene are SGHKS and YYEKEE (reference sequence). This CDR3 region has 14 residues. This CDR3 reads CASSLAIGPDTQYF. The CDR3 DNA reads as TGTGCCAGCAGCTTGGCGATAGGGCCAGATACGCAGTATTTT.

CDR3 sequence: CASSSVPGLAKNIQYF. In nucleotides, the CDR3 is TGTGCCAGCAGTTCCGTCCCGGGACTAGCCAAAAACATTCAGTACTTC. V usage is TRBV27 and J usage is TRBJ2-4; D might be TRBD2 (6 bases). Germline values: CDR1 MNHEY, CDR2 SMNVEV (reference sequence). The CDR3 has 16 amino acids. The ends were cut back, 4 bases at V and 0 bases at J, with 13 bases in the middle.

The chain is built from TRBV19 and TRBJ2-7; 11 bases are a match to TRBD2. Germline CDR1 reads LNHDA; CDR2 reads SQIVND (reference sequence). CDR3 size: 15 residues. Trimming took 4 bases from V and 2 from J; bases not matched to a gene: 4. The CDR3 DNA is TGTGCCAGTAGTACGATAGCGGGAGGGACCTACGAGCAGTACTTC. It translates to CASSTIAGGTYEQYF.

V and J are TRBV9 and TRBJ2-3, with D perhaps matching TRBD1 or TRBD2 (5 bases each). Germline V lookup: CDR1 SGDLS, CDR2 YYNGEE. Trimming took 1 base from V and 5 from J, leaving 11 bases between them. The CDR3 sequence is 14 residues long. The CDR3 sequence is CASSVTGRGDTQYF. CDR3 bases: TGTGCCAGCAGCGTAACAGGCCGGGGAGATACGCAGTATTTT.

The V gene is TRBV6-1, the J gene TRBJ2-2, with 9 bases lining up with TRBD2. With V trimmed by 4 bases and J by 2 bases, 2 bases remained unmatched. Looked up from germline, CDR1 is MNHNS and CDR2 is SASEGT. The CDR3 spans 15 residues. Written as DNA, the CDR3 is TGTGCCAGCAGTGTGCTAGCGGGAAACACCGGGGAGCTGTTTTTT. Translating gives CASSVLAGNTGELFF.

The chain links TRBV6-5 to TRBJ2-5; tentative D call: TRBD1 (6 bases). The V end was cut by 4 bases, the J end by 7 bases, with 13 bases between. The CDR3 is 13 residues long. Germline V lookup: CDR1 MNHEY, CDR2 SVGAGI. The CDR3: CASSFGEGVTQYF. CDR3 nucleotides: TGTGCCAGCAGTTTCGGCGAGGGGGTGACCCAGTACTTC.

The gene calls are TRBV12-5 and TRBJ2-3; D remains unclear. Germline V lookup: CDR1 LGHNT, CDR2 FRNRAP. The CDR3 contains 16 residues. V lost 2 bases to trimming and J lost 2 bases, with 14 bases between them. This CDR3 reads CASGLSGMAYTDTQYF. In DNA, the CDR3 is TGTGCTAGTGGTTTGAGTGGTATGGCCTACACAGATACGCAGTATTTT.

V is TRBV6-5 and J is TRBJ2-2; no clear D gene. The CDR3 contains 13 residues. V was pared by 2 bases and J by 7 bases, with 8 bases between. From germline, CDR1 is MNHEY and CDR2 SVGAGI. The CDR3 DNA sequence: TGTGCCAGCAGTTACGGTGGAGACGGGGAGCTGTTTTTT. Encoded protein: CASSYGGDGELFF.

V and J are TRBV5-4 and TRBJ1-2; possibly TRBD1 for D (6 bases). V was clipped by 2 bases and J by 7 bases, with 21 bases between them. CDR1 SGHNT and CDR2 YYREEE come from the germline V gene (reference sequence). The CDR3 extends over 16 amino acids. The CDR3 is CASSLVVGGASPGYTF. The CDR3 DNA sequence: TGTGCCAGCAGCTTAGTGGTCGGGGGCGCGTCGCCTGGCTACACCTTC.

The chain carries TRBV10-3 and TRBJ1-3; TRBD1 is a possible D gene (6 bases). CDR1 is ENHRY, CDR2 SYGVKD, per germline. The CDR3 is 15 residues long. V was clipped by 3 bases and J by 4 bases, with 13 bases between them. The CDR3 here is CAISDRQASGNTIYF. CDR3 in DNA: TGTGCCATCAGTGATAGACAGGCATCCGGAAACACCATATATTTT.

The V call is TRBV5-1, the J call TRBJ2-5; 10 bases match TRBD1. This CDR3 has 15 residues. The V and J ends lost 4 bases and 3 bases, in that order; junction bases with no gene match: 6. Germline-derived CDR1 and CDR2 are SGHRS and YFSETQ. CDR3 in DNA: TGCGCCAGCAGCGGGGGACAGGGGATAGAAGAGACCCAGTACTTC. Its protein is CASSGGQGIEETQYF. The variable domain in full, with the rest retrieved from reference TRBV5-1 and TRBJ2-5, is KAGVTQTPRYLIKTRGQQVTLSCSPISGHRSVSWYQQTPGQGLQFLFEYFSETQRNKGNFPGRFSGRQFSNSRSEMNVSTLELGDSALYLCASSGGQGIEETQYFGPGTRLLVL.

The genes are TRBV28 and TRBJ1-5; 8 positions agree with TRBD1. V was pared by 4 bases and J by 4 bases, with 9 bases of the junction left unmatched. The germline CDR1 and CDR2 sequences are MDHEN and SYDVKM. CDR3 length: 16 residues. The CDR3 DNA is TGTGCCAGCAGTTCCCCAGTGGACAGGGTAAATCAGCCCCAGCATTTT. Translating gives CASSSPVDRVNQPQHF.

Here the CDR3 DNA reads TGCGCCAGCTCTGGGAGAGAGACTAGCGGGTACGAGCAGTACTTC. Translated: CASSGRETSGYEQYF. V and J are TRBV4-1 and TRBJ2-7; 10 bases align to TRBD2. J was trimmed by 4 bases and V by 8 bases; bases with no gene match: 11. Germline loops: CDR1 MGHRA, CDR2 YSYEKL. This CDR3 is 15 amino acids long.

V and J are TRBV28 and TRBJ2-1; TRBD2 aligns across 7 bases. Germline V gene sequence: CDR1 MDHEN, CDR2 SYDVKM. CDR3 size: 15 residues. With 8 bases clipped from V and 3 bases from J, the junction kept 10 bases outside the gene matches. The CDR3 spells CASRKSSGHYNEQFF. For the CDR3, the DNA is TGTGCCAGCCGGAAGAGTAGCGGGCACTACAATGAGCAGTTCTTC.

The V and J genes are TRBV28 and TRBJ1-5; no clear D. Germline V gene sequence: CDR1 MDHEN, CDR2 SYDVKM. This CDR3 spans 15 amino acids. The V gene lost 2 bases and the J gene lost 9 bases, with 17 bases spanning the gap. The CDR3 nucleotides are TGTGCCAGCAGTTTACGACGGTCAGTCGTGGGGCCCCAGCATTTT. As protein: CASSLRRSVVGPQHF.

CDR3 sequence (DNA): TGTGCCAGTAGCTGGGACAGCAATCAGCCCCAGCATTTT. As protein: CASSWDSNQPQHF. This chain joins TRBV19 and TRBJ1-5, with D possibly TRBD1 on 5 matching bases. The V end lost 6 bases, the J end lost 1 base, and 7 bases lay between the germline ends. Per germline, CDR1 LNHDA and CDR2 SQIVND (reference sequence). The length of the CDR3 is 13 residues.